The clone carrying this T cell receptor (beta chain) was picked up a small number of times. The antigen remains undetermined. Assay: immunoSEQ multiplex PCR; the TCRdb copy retains only in-frame clones and omits some. In the table there are tens of thousands of clones, around 80% of which are singletons. The data are from a study of T cells in localized non-small cell lung cancer. Study outcomes and limitations: Uninvolved adjacent lung had the highest recorded T cell clonality, with tumor below it.

The CDR3 contains 13 residues. Germline lookup yields CDR1 SGHDN and CDR2 FVKESK. V was pared by 0 bases and J by 13 bases, with 15 bases between. The TCR originated in a male donor older than 55 with stage III squamous cell lung carcinoma. The chain couples TRBV14 to TRBJ1-1; D not certain. The input for sequencing was peripheral blood, taken before any cancer treatment. CDR3 in amino acids: CASSQDRLTSVFF. The CDR3 bases are TGTGCCAGCAGCCAAGACAGGTTGACCAGCGTTTTCTTT.